The sequence of this T cell receptor beta chain was determined in a study of T cells after yellow fever vaccination. Whole-study findings and limits: Relatively few clonotypes were ones that appeared in both CD4 and CD8 compartments. Re-detected after boosting: most primary clones, 95% to 98% of CD4 and 80% to 90% of CD8.

Deletions cut 6 bases from V and 6 bases from J, with 12 bases between. The germline V gene has CDR1 DFQATT and CDR2 SNEGSKA (reference sequence). The CDR3 is 12 amino acids. Regarding this clonotype: The antigen remains unidentified.

5'RACE template switching generated TCR cDNA, adding a universal primer site and UMIs. TCRdb re-called the 5' RACE reads with MiXCR, one entry per CDR3 protein. The data show around 250,000 distinct CDR3 sequences, less than 9% seen once. Here the sequenced sample was CD4+ T cells sorted from PBMCs, taken 15 days after the yellow fever booster vaccination. This sequence originates from a man aged 30 to 45 who received the YFV17D yellow fever vaccine. This chain links TRBV20-1 with TRBJ2-1; tentative D call: TRBD2 (6 bases). CDR3 bases: TGCAGTGCCCCTGGGACTTTCAATGAGCAGTTCTTC. Protein: CSAPGTFNEQFF.